This T cell receptor beta chain derives from a study of Ad26.COV2.S vaccination and SARS-CoV-2 variants. V gave up 0 bases and J gave up 2 bases, with 10 bases separating them. The germline CDR1 and CDR2 sequences are LGHNA and YNFKEQ. The CDR3 spans 15 residues. Using immunoSEQ multiplex PCR, the repertoire was profiled, and TCRdb retains in-frame clones only, with some absent. The sample has more than 150,000 clones, around 90% seen once. Whole-study findings and limits: Using TCR breadth and depth analyses may have led to underestimated total T cell responses. Higher spike-specific TCR breadth was found in vaccine recipients than in placebo recipients.

On this clone: Its antigen is unknown.

This receptor was identified in a human donor who had recovered from COVID-19. V gene TRBV4-2 combines with J gene TRBJ1-2; no reliable D call. The specimen was peripheral blood, collected after recovery from COVID-19. The CDR3 DNA reads as TGTGCCAGCAGCCAAGAATTGACGCAGAACTATGGCTACACCTTC. This encodes CASSQELTQNYGYTF.